These 30 T cell receptor beta chains came from one sample sequenced in a study of T cell repertoires in cytomegalovirus infection. TCRdb used MiXCR to reprocess the reads, holding one entry per CDR3 protein. This table holds about 230,000 distinct CDR3 sequences, roughly 22% found once. What was sequenced was CD8+ T cells from PBMCs. The receptors stem from a human donor in good health (CMV status not recorded). Some clones in this sample may be carry-over from other donors' samples.

This rearrangement joins TRBV7-8 to TRBJ1-6; a possible D gene is TRBD1 (5 bases). The CDR3 has 15 residues. V lost 4 bases, J lost 9 bases, and 16 bases lay in between. Germline-derived CDR1 and CDR2 are SGHVS and FQNEAQ. CDR3 sequence: CASSSRGEMGSPLHF. The CDR3 DNA is TGTGCCAGCAGCTCCCGAGGGGAGATGGGTTCACCCCTCCACTTT.

CDR3 protein: CASSSYSGNTIYF. The CDR3 DNA follows: TGTGCCAGCAGTTCTTACTCTGGAAACACCATATATTTT. This chain uses TRBV7-8 with TRBJ1-3; D is undetermined. Germline CDR1 is SGHVS and CDR2 is FQNEAQ. The CDR3 spans 13 residues. V dropped 6 bases and J dropped 0 bases, with 6 bases sitting between them.

This clonotype was observed at least ten times. The chain combines TRBV19 with TRBJ1-1; D is unclear. The V end was cut by 9 bases, the J end by 1 base, with 9 bases between. The length of the CDR3 is 12 residues. Germline CDR1 reads LNHDA; CDR2 reads SQIVND (reference sequence). CDR3: CASSAGNTEAFF. In DNA, the CDR3 is TGTGCCAGCAGCGCGGGGAACACTGAAGCTTTCTTT.

This clonotype was counted only a few times. The J gene is TRBJ2-1, the V gene TRBV6-5; 7 positions agree with TRBD1. Germline-derived CDR1 and CDR2 are MNHEY and SVGAGI. After removal of 4 bases from V and 6 bases from J, the junction contained 9 bases not matched to a gene. This CDR3 region has 15 residues. This chain's CDR3 is CASSWQGTVGNEQFF. The DNA for the CDR3 is TGTGCCAGCAGTTGGCAGGGGACAGTGGGCAATGAGCAGTTCTTC.

This clonotype has a count of ten or more. The chain carries TRBV9 and TRBJ2-1; D possibly corresponds to TRBD1 (5 bases). The CDR3 spans 14 residues. V shed 3 bases and J shed 7 bases, with 14 bases lying between them. Germline CDR1 and CDR2: SGDLS and YYNGEE. The CDR3 sequence: CASSGGYTGNEQFF. The DNA of the CDR3 is TGTGCCAGCAGCGGGGGATATACAGGAAATGAGCAGTTCTTC.

This clonotype was observed a few times. V is TRBV4-2 and J is TRBJ1-2; 7 positions match TRBD1. Unmatched junction bases numbered 6, after V lost 4 bases and J lost 4 bases. Germline V CDR1 and CDR2: LGHNA, YNFKEQ. This CDR3 has 14 amino acids. DNA for the CDR3: TGTGCCAGCAGCCCCTTCGGACAGGTCTATGGCTACACCTTC. Amino acid sequence: CASSPFGQVYGYTF.

This clonotype was counted ten times or more. The chain employs TRBV11-1 and TRBJ2-2, with TRBD1 matching 8 bases. Germline CDR1 reads SGHAT; CDR2 reads FQDESV (reference sequence). This CDR3 comprises 17 residues. The V segment lost 5 bases and the J segment 3 bases; nucleotides outside the gene matches: 11. In DNA form, the CDR3 reads TGTGCCAGCAGCCAACCGGGACAGGAGCAACACACCGGGGAGCTGTTTTTT. This codes for CASSQPGQEQHTGELFF.

This clonotype was counted a few times. The chain combines TRBV7-6 with TRBJ2-3; D is perhaps TRBD1 (6 bases). Germline V gives CDR1 SGHVS, CDR2 FNYEAQ. This CDR3 spans 16 amino acids. The V and J ends lost 2 bases and 1 base respectively, with 13 bases between them. The CDR3 loop is CASSLSRGGGTDTQYF. CDR3 nucleotide sequence: TGTGCCAGCAGCTTATCTCGAGGGGGAGGCACAGATACGCAGTATTTT.

At least ten counts were recorded for this clonotype. V usage is TRBV7-9 and J usage is TRBJ2-7; 11 bases align to TRBD1. This CDR3 is 16 amino acids long. V dropped 7 bases and J dropped 2; count of bases not matched to a gene: 10. Germline loops: CDR1 SEHNR, CDR2 FQNEAQ (reference sequence). The CDR3 region has the DNA TGTGCCAGCACCACCGAGGGACAGGGGGAGCCCTACGAGCAGTACTTC. Translated: CASTTEGQGEPYEQYF.

This chain connects TRBV15 to TRBJ1-1; 7 bases map to TRBD1. The CDR3 runs 16 residues. Germline values: CDR1 LNHNV, CDR2 YYDKDF (reference sequence). V was pared by 5 bases and J by 0 bases, with 9 bases of the junction left unmatched. CDR3 residues: CATSEGQLDMNTEAFF. In nucleotides, the CDR3 is TGTGCCACCAGCGAGGGACAGTTAGATATGAACACTGAAGCTTTCTTT.

This clonotype was detected many times. The genes are TRBV2 and TRBJ1-5; D is uncertain. This CDR3 region has 15 residues. Germline V lookup: CDR1 SNHLY, CDR2 FYNNEI. The V and J ends lost 1 base and 0 bases respectively, with 7 bases between them. CDR3 protein: CASSEEEVSNQPQHF. The CDR3, as DNA: TGTGCCAGCAGTGAAGAGGAGGTTAGCAATCAGCCCCAGCATTTT.

This clonotype was detected a few times. This chain uses TRBV27 with TRBJ2-1; TRBD2 matches 7 bases. V lost 6 bases to trimming and J lost 7 bases; unmatched junction nucleotides: 0. Looked up from germline, CDR1 is MNHEY and CDR2 is SMNVEV (reference sequence). This CDR3 is 11 amino acids long. The CDR3 nucleotides read TGTGCCAGCAGGCGGGGGAATGAGCAGTTCTTC. The encoded protein is CASRRGNEQFF.

This clonotype was counted a few times. The chain is built from TRBV5-6 and TRBJ2-7; 7 positions agree with TRBD1. V trimming: 4 bases; J trimming: 3 bases; junction bases outside the gene matches: 10. The germline V gene has CDR1 SGHDT and CDR2 YYEEEE. There are 15 residues in the CDR3. CDR3: CASSPSRDSYYEQYF. For the CDR3, the DNA is TGTGCCAGCAGCCCGAGCCGGGACAGCTACTACGAGCAGTACTTC.

There are many counts of this clonotype. A read error may account for a junction end that differs from germline. The J gene is TRBJ1-1, the V gene TRBV28; no reliable D call. Germline V gene sequence: CDR1 MDHEN, CDR2 SYDVKM. This CDR3 has 13 amino acids. The CDR3 DNA reads TGTACCAGCAGTCAGTCCCTGAACACTGAAGCTTTCTTT. Amino acid sequence: CTSSQSLNTEAFF.

This clonotype was seen more than once but under ten times. The chain couples TRBV7-2 to TRBJ2-7, with 9 bases lining up with TRBD2. Germline trimming cut 3 bases from V and 1 base from J; bases unmatched to any gene: 7. CDR1 and CDR2 (germline): SGHTA, FQGNSA. The CDR3 length is 16 residues. CDR3 region: CASSLVLAGPSYEQYF. CDR3 nucleotide sequence: TGTGCCAGCAGCTTGGTACTAGCGGGCCCGTCCTACGAGCAGTACTTC.

CDR3 protein: CSVVQGVMNTEAFF. The CDR3 DNA follows: TGCAGCGTTGTGCAGGGGGTTATGAACACTGAAGCTTTCTTT. This chain links TRBV29-1 with TRBJ1-1; TRBD1 aligns across 7 bases. Germline V CDR1 and CDR2: SQVTM, ANQGSEA. With 4 bases clipped from V and 0 bases from J, the junction kept 5 bases outside the gene matches. This CDR3 contains 14 residues.

This clonotype counts as medium-sized. This rearrangement joins TRBV7-9 to TRBJ2-5; 8 bases are shared with TRBD2. With V trimmed by 7 bases and J by 0 bases, 7 bases remained unmatched. This CDR3 contains 15 residues. Per the germline V gene, CDR1 is SEHNR and CDR2 is FQNEAQ (reference sequence). The CDR3 nucleotides read TGTGCCAGCACCCCGGGCGGGGGGAACCAAGAGACCCAGTACTTC. This gives the protein CASTPGGGNQETQYF.

V usage is TRBV12-3 or TRBV12-4 and J usage is TRBJ2-2, with TRBD1 identical over 7 bases. This CDR3 has 14 residues. Trimming removed 6 bases from V and 1 base from J; junction bases left unmatched: 2. CDR3: CASRRDRNTGELFF. CDR3 sequence (DNA): TGTGCCAGCAGGAGGGACAGGAACACCGGGGAGCTGTTTTTT.

V usage is TRBV9 and J usage is TRBJ2-1; TRBD1 matches at 7 bases. Germline V gene sequence: CDR1 SGDLS, CDR2 YYNGEE. With 3 bases clipped from V and 2 bases from J, the junction kept 8 bases outside the gene matches. The CDR3 loop spans 16 amino acids. The CDR3 loop reads CASSGPTGQTYNEQFF. In nucleotides, the CDR3 is TGTGCCAGCAGCGGACCTACGGGACAGACCTACAATGAGCAGTTCTTC.

This clonotype was counted between two and nine times. The rearrangement joins TRBV7-6 to TRBJ2-7; 11 bases are shared with TRBD1. The germline V gene has CDR1 SGHVS and CDR2 FNYEAQ. The V segment lost 5 bases and the J segment 3 bases; nucleotides outside the gene matches: 6. The CDR3 is 15 residues long. The CDR3 DNA follows: TGTGCCAGCAGCATTGGACAGGGGGCGATCTACGAGCAGTACTTC. Its translation is CASSIGQGAIYEQYF.

This clonotype was observed many times. The chain has TRBV12-3 or TRBV12-4 and TRBJ2-1, with a weak D call TRBD1 (6 bases). There are 16 residues in the CDR3. The V gene lost 2 bases and the J gene lost 1 base, with 12 bases spanning the gap. The CDR3 spells CASSLLGALSYNEQFF. CDR3 bases: TGTGCCAGCAGTTTACTGGGGGCTCTTTCCTACAATGAGCAGTTCTTC.

The rearrangement links TRBV7-8 to TRBJ2-7; D gene ambiguous. Between the trimmed V and J ends, which lost 0 bases and 6 bases, there was a span of 12 bases. The germline gives CDR1 SGHVS, CDR2 FQNEAQ. The CDR3 consists of 14 residues. The CDR3 loop reads CASSLAGLPGEQYF. The CDR3 DNA is TGTGCCAGCAGCTTAGCAGGCCTCCCGGGCGAGCAGTACTTC. Full variable domain (remainder filled in from reference TRBV7-8 and TRBJ2-7): GAGVSQSPRYKVAKRGQDVALRCDPISGHVSLFWYQQALGQGPEFLTYFQNEAQLDKSGLPSDRFFAERPEGSVSTLKIQRTQQEDSAVYLCASSLAGLPGEQYFGPGTRLTVT.

This clonotype was found a few times. The chain combines TRBV28 with TRBJ2-7; TRBD1 matches at 11 bases. Trimming took 3 bases from V and 6 from J; bases not matched to a gene: 4. Germline CDR1 MDHEN, CDR2 SYDVKM. The CDR3 has 14 amino acids. The CDR3 DNA follows: TGTGCCAGCAGTTTGGACAGGGGGCTGGTCGAGCAGTACTTC. Its translation is CASSLDRGLVEQYF. Based on the CDR3 plus reference TRBV28 and TRBJ2-7, the full variable domain is DVKVTQSSRYLVKRTGEKVFLECVQDMDHENMFWYRQDPGLGLRLIYFSYDVKMKEKGDIPEGYSVSREKKERFSLILESASTNQTSMYLCASSLDRGLVEQYFGPGTRLTVT.

This clonotype showed up just a few times. The chain is built from TRBV7-8 and TRBJ2-5; TRBD1 matches at 10 bases. Germline V gene lookup returns CDR1 SGHVS and CDR2 FQNEAQ. V gave up 3 bases and J gave up 3 bases; unmatched junction bases: 4. This CDR3 is 15 amino acids long. The CDR3 DNA follows: TGTGCCAGCAGCTTCCTCGGGACAGGGGAAGAGACCCAGTACTTC. Its protein product is CASSFLGTGEETQYF.

This chain joins TRBV24-1 and TRBJ2-2; 9 bases match TRBD1. This CDR3 has 17 amino acids. Germline CDR1 reads KGHDR; CDR2 reads SFDVKD. V was clipped by 6 bases and J by 6 bases; unmatched bases: 13. CDR3 in amino acids: CATSNDLGQGIAGELFF. DNA of the CDR3: TGTGCCACCAGTAACGATCTGGGACAGGGAATCGCCGGGGAGCTGTTTTTT.

In this sample, this clonotype turned up a few times. V is TRBV7-8 and J is TRBJ2-3; TRBD2 matches 7 bases. Germline CDR1 reads SGHVS; CDR2 reads FQNEAQ. V lost 8 bases and J lost 0; bases outside the gene matches: 8. The CDR3 extends over 15 amino acids. The CDR3 DNA sequence: TGTGCCAGCGCCGGGACTACCCTTAGCACAGATACGCAGTATTTT. It yields the protein CASAGTTLSTDTQYF. Using reference TRBV7-8 and TRBJ2-3 for the parts outside the CDR3, the full variable domain is GAGVSQSPRYKVAKRGQDVALRCDPISGHVSLFWYQQALGQGPEFLTYFQNEAQLDKSGLPSDRFFAERPEGSVSTLKIQRTQQEDSAVYLCASAGTTLSTDTQYFGPGTRLTVL.

The CDR3 reads CATLSGNTIYF. The CDR3 bases are TGTGCCACCCTATCTGGAAACACCATATATTTT. The chain links TRBV28 to TRBJ1-3; D is uncertain. V was clipped by 10 bases and J by 1 base, with 5 bases between them. Germline CDR1 and CDR2: MDHEN and SYDVKM. This CDR3 is built from 11 residues.

The J gene is TRBJ1-4, the V gene TRBV3-1; possible D gene TRBD1, 6 bases. Germline CDR1 and CDR2: LGHDT and YNNKEL (reference sequence). The CDR3 consists of 13 residues. V lost 6 bases and J 7 bases, leaving 12 bases between the germline ends. CDR3 protein: CASRGGLSEKLFF. In DNA form, the CDR3 reads TGTGCCAGCAGGGGGGGCTTAAGTGAAAAACTGTTTTTT.

This clonotype was observed a handful of times. The chain couples TRBV5-1 to TRBJ2-2; D is undetermined. Germline CDR1 is SGHRS and CDR2 is YFSETQ. The CDR3 consists of 14 residues. Deletions cut 0 bases from V and 2 bases from J, with 5 bases between. The CDR3 loop reads CASSLGYNTGELFF. CDR3 bases: TGCGCCAGCAGCTTGGGGTACAACACCGGGGAGCTGTTTTTT.

This chain uses TRBV28 with TRBJ2-2; D is possibly TRBD1 or TRBD2 (5 bases each). The V gene's germline CDR1 is MDHEN and CDR2 SYDVKM. V was cut by 11 bases and J by 3 bases, with 19 bases left in between. The CDR3 has 15 amino acids. The CDR3 here is CASSPPGTDTGELFF. For the CDR3, the DNA is TGTGCCTCATCCCCCCCTGGGACGGACACCGGGGAGCTGTTTTTT.